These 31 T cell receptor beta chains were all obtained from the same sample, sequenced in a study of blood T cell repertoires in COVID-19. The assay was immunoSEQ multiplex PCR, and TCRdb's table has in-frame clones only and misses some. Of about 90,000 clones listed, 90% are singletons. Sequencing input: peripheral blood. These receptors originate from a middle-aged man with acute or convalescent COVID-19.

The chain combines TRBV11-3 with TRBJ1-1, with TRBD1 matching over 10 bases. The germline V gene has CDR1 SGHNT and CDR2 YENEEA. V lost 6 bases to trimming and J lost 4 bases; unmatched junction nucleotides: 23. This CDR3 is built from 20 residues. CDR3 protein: CASSRPSNLRDRGGGTEAFF. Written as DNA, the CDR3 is TGTGCCAGCAGTCGACCATCAAACCTCCGGGACAGGGGTGGTGGCACTGAAGCTTTCTTT.

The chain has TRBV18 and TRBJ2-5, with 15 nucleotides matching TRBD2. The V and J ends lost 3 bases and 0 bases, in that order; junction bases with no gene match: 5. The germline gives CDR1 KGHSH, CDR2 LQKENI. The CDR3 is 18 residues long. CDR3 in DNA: TGTGCCAGCTCACCGGGGACTAGCGGGAGGACGTACCAAGAGACCCAGTACTTC. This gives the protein CASSPGTSGRTYQETQYF.

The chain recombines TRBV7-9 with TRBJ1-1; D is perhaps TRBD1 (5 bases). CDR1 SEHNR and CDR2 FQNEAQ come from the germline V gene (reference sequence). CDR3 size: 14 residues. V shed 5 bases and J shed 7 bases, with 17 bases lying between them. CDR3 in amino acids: CASSPFLPGVEAFF. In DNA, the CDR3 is TGTGCCAGCAGCCCCTTTTTGCCGGGGGTTGAAGCTTTCTTT. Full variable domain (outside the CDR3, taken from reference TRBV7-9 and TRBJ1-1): DTGVSQNPRHKITKRGQNVTFRCDPISEHNRLYWYRQTLGQGPEFLTYFQNEAQLEKSRLLSDRFSAERPKGSFSTLEIQRTEQGDSAMYLCASSPFLPGVEAFFGQGTRLTVV.

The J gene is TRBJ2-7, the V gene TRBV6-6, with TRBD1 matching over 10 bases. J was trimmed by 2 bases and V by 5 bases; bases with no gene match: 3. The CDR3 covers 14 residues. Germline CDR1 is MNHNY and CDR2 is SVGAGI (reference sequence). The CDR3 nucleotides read TGTGCCAGCAGTCCTGGACAGGGGGCCTACGAGCAGTACTTC. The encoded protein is CASSPGQGAYEQYF.

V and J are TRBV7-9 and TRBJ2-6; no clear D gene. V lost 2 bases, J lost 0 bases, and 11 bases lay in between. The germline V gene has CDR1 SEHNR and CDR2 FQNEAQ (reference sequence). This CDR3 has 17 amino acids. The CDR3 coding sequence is TGTGCCAGCAGCTTAATTGTTTGGGCCTCTGGGGCCAACGTCCTGACTTTC. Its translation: CASSLIVWASGANVLTF. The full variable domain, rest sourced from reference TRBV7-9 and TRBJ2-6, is DTGVSQNPRHKITKRGQNVTFRCDPISEHNRLYWYRQTLGQGPEFLTYFQNEAQLEKSRLLSDRFSAERPKGSFSTLEIQRTEQGDSAMYLCASSLIVWASGANVLTFGAGSRLTVL.

CDR3 region: CASSGTGGAYEQYF. The CDR3 bases are TGTGCCAGTAGTGGGACCGGGGGTGCCTACGAGCAGTACTTC. V usage is TRBV19 and J usage is TRBJ2-7, with D tentatively TRBD2 (6 bases). The CDR3 is 14 residues long. V lost 5 bases and J 2 bases, leaving 13 bases between the germline ends. Germline CDR1 and CDR2: LNHDA and SQIVND (reference sequence).

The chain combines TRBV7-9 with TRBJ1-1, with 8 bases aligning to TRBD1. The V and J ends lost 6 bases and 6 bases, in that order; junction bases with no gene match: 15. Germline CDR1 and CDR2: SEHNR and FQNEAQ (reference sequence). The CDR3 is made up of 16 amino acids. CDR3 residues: CASRPTADREVAEAFF. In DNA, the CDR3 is TGTGCCAGCAGGCCCACGGCGGACAGGGAGGTTGCTGAAGCTTTCTTT.

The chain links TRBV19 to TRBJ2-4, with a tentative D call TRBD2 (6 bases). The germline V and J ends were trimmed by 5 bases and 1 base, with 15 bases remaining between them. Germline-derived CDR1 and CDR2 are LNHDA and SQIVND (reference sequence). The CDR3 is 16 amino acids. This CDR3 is CASSFGSGWAKNIQYF. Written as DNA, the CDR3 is TGTGCCAGTAGTTTTGGTAGCGGATGGGCCAAAAACATTCAGTACTTC.

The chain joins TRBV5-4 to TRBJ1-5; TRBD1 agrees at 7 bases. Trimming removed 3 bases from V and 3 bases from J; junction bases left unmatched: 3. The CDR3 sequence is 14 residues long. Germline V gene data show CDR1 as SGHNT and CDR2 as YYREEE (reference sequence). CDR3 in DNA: TGTGCCAGCAGCTCGGGACAGAACAATCAGCCCCAGCATTTT. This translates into CASSSGQNNQPQHF. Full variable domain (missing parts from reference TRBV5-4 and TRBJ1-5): ETGVTQSPTHLIKTRGQQVTLRCSSQSGHNTVSWYQQALGQGPQFIFQYYREEENGRGNFPPRFSGLQFPNYSSELNVNALELDDSALYLCASSSGQNNQPQHFGDGTRLSIL.

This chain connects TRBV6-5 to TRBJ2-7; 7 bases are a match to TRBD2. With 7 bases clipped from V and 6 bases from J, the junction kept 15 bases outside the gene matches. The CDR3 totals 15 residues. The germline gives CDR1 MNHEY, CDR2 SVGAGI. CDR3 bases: TGTGCCAGCAACACCGGGGGGTGGGAGGGCCCCGAGCAGTACTTC. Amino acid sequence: CASNTGGWEGPEQYF.

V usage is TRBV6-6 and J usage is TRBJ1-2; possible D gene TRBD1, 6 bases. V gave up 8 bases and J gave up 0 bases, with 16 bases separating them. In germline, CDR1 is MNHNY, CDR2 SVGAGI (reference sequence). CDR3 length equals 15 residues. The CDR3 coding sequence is TGTGCCAGCTGTAAAGGAAGGACAGCTAACTATGGCTACACCTTC. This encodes CASCKGRTANYGYTF.

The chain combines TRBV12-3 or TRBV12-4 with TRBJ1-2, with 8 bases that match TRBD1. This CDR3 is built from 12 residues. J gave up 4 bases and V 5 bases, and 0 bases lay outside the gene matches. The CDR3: CASSDRGYGYTF. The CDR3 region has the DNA TGTGCCAGCAGTGACAGGGGCTATGGCTACACCTTC.

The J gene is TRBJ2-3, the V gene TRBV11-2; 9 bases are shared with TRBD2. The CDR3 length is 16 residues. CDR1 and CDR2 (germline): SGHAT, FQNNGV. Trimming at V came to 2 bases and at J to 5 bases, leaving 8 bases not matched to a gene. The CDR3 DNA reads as TGTGCCAGCAGCTTAACCCCTAGCGGGATAGGAGATACGCAGTATTTT. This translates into CASSLTPSGIGDTQYF. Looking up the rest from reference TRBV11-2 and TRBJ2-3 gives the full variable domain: EAGVAQSPRYKIIEKRQSVAFWCNPISGHATLYWYQQILGQGPKLLIQFQNNGVVDDSQLPKDRFSAERLKGVDSTLKIQPAKLEDSAVYLCASSLTPSGIGDTQYFGPGTRLTVL.

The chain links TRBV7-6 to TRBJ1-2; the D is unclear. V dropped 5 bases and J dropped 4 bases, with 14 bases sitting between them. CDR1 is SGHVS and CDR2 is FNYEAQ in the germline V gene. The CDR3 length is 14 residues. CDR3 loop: CASSPTEEFYGYTF. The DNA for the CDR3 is TGTGCCAGCAGCCCGACGGAGGAATTCTATGGCTACACCTTC.

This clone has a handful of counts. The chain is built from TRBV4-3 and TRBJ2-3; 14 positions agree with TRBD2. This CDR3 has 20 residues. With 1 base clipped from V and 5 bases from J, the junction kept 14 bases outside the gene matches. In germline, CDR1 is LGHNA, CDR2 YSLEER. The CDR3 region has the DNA TGCGCCAGCAGCCAAGCCCTACCAAGACTAGCGGGAGGGTATGGAGATACGCAGTATTTT. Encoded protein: CASSQALPRLAGGYGDTQYF.

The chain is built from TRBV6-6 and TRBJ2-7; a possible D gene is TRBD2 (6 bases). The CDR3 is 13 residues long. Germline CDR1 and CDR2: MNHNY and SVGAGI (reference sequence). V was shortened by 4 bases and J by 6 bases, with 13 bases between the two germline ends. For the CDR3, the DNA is TGTGCCAGCAGTTTGCGGGGTCTTGGCGAGCAGTACTTC. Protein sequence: CASSLRGLGEQYF.

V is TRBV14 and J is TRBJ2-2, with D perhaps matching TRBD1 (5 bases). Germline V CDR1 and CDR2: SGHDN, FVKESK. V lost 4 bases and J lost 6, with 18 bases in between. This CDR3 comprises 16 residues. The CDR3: CASSPEGAGWAGELFF. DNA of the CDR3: TGTGCCAGCAGCCCGGAAGGGGCAGGGTGGGCCGGGGAGCTGTTTTTT.

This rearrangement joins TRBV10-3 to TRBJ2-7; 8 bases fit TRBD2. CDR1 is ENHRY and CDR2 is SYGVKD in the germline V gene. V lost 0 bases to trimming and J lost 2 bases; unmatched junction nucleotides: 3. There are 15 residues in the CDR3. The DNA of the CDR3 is TGTGCCATCAGTGAGTCGGGTAGCGGGGCCTACGAGCAGTACTTC. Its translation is CAISESGSGAYEQYF.

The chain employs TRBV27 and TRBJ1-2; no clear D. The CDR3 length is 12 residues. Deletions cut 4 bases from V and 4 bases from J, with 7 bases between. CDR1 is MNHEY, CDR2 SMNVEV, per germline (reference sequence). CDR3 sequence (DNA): TGTGCCAGCAGTTGGAGCGTCTATGGCTACACCTTC. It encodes CASSWSVYGYTF.

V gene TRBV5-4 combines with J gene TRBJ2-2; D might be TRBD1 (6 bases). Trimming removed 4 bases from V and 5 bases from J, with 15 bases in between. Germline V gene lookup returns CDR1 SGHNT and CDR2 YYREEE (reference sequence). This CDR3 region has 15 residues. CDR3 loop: CASSAQTGLTGELFF. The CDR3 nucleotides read TGTGCCAGCAGCGCCCAAACAGGGTTGACCGGGGAGCTGTTTTTT. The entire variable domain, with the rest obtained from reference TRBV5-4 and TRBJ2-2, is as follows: ETGVTQSPTHLIKTRGQQVTLRCSSQSGHNTVSWYQQALGQGPQFIFQYYREEENGRGNFPPRFSGLQFPNYSSELNVNALELDDSALYLCASSAQTGLTGELFFGEGSRLTVL.

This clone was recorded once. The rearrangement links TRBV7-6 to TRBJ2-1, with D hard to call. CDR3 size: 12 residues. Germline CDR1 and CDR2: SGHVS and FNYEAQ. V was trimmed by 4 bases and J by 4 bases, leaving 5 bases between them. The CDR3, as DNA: TGTGCCAGCAGCTCACAATACAATGAGCAGTTCTTC. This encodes CASSSQYNEQFF.

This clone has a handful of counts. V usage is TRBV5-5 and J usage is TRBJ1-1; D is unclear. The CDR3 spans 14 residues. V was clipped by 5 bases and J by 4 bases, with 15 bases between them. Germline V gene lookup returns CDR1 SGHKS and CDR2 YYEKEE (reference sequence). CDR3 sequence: CASSQQLVGTEAFF. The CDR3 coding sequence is TGTGCCAGCAGTCAACAGTTAGTAGGCACTGAAGCTTTCTTT.

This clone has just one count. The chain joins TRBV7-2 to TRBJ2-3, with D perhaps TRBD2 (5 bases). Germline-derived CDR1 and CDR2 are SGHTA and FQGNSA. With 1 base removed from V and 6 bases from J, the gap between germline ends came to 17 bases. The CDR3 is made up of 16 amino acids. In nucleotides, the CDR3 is TGTGCCAGCAGCTTAGTAAGCGGAGGTGGGCCCGATACGCAGTATTTT. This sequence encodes CASSLVSGGGPDTQYF.

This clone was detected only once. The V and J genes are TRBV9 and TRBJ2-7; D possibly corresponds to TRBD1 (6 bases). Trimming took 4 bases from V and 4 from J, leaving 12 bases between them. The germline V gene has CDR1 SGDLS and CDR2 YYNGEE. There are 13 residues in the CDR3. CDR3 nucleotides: TGTGCCAGCAGCAGCCCCGACAGGTACGAGCAGTACTTC. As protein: CASSSPDRYEQYF.

CDR3 in DNA: TGTGCCAGCAGCTTTGGGACAGGGGTCAGCGAGCAGTTCTTC. Amino acid sequence: CASSFGTGVSEQFF. V usage is TRBV7-6 and J usage is TRBJ2-1; 10 positions agree with TRBD1. V shed 3 bases and J 10 bases; nucleotides not matched to a gene: 6. This CDR3 has 14 residues. In germline, CDR1 is SGHVS, CDR2 FNYEAQ. The full variable domain, in which reference TRBV7-6 and TRBJ2-1 provide the parts outside the CDR3, is GAGVSQSPRYKVTKRGQDVALRCDPISGHVSLYWYRQALGQGPEFLTYFNYEAQQDKSGLPNDRFSAERPEGSISTLTIQRTEQRDSAMYRCASSFGTGVSEQFFGPGTRLTVL.

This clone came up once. This CDR3 is CAWSVGETQYF. The CDR3 DNA follows: TGTGCCTGGAGTGTCGGAGAGACCCAGTACTTC. V is TRBV30 and J is TRBJ2-5; unclear D gene. With 0 bases removed from V and 4 bases from J, the gap between germline ends came to 3 bases. In germline, CDR1 is GTSNPN, CDR2 SVGIG (reference sequence). There are 11 residues in the CDR3.

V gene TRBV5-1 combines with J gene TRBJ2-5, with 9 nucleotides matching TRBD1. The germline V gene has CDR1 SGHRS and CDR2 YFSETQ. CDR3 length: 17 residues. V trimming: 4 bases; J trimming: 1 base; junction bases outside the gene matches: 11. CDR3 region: CASSRGSGTGLQETQYF. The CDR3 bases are TGCGCCAGCAGCCGCGGGTCCGGGACAGGGCTCCAAGAGACCCAGTACTTC.

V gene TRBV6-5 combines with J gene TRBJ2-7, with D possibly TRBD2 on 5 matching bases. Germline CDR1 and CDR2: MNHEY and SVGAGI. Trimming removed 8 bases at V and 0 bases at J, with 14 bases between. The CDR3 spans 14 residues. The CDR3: CASGRERYSYEQYF. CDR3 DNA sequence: TGTGCCAGCGGAAGAGAGCGGTACTCCTACGAGCAGTACTTC.

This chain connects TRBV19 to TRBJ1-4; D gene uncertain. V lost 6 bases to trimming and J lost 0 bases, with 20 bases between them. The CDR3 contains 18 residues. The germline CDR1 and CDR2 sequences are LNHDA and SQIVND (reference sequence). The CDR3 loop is CASSDSIIEMATNEKLFF. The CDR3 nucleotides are TGTGCCAGTAGCGATAGTATCATCGAGATGGCAACTAATGAAAAACTGTTTTTT.

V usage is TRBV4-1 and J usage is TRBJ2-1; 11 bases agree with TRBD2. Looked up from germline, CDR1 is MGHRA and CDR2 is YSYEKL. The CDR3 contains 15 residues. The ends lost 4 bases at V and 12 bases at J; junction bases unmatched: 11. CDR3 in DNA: TGCGCCAGCAGCCGCAGAACTAGCGGGAGACTGGGGCAGTTCTTC. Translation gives CASSRRTSGRLGQFF.

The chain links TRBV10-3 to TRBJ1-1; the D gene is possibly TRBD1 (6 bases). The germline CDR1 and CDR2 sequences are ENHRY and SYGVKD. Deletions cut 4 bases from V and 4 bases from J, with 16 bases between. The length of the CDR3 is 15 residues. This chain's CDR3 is CAISGWGGATTEAFF. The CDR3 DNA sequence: TGTGCCATCAGTGGTTGGGGGGGGGCGACCACTGAAGCTTTCTTT.